Reported below is one TCR beta chain. The V and J ends lost 0 bases and 1 base respectively, with 8 bases between them. The CDR3 extends over 15 amino acids. CDR1 and CDR2 (germline): SGHRS, YFSETQ. The sample originates from a study of blood T cell repertoires in COVID-19. Overall study: From T cells, B-cell-depleted T cells, or PBMCs came the material, which was cDNA or gDNA.

Here immunoSEQ multiplex PCR was the method, and the copy in TCRdb shows in-frame clones only, minus some. The table includes roughly 370,000 clones, approximately 87% detected once. Participant ages covered 18 to 89 years across some 25 US areas. Source material: PBMCs or T cells enriched from blood (not recorded which). This clonotype was sampled from a woman between 50 and 59 years old who had recovered from COVID-19. The chain links TRBV5-1 to TRBJ2-1; no clear D gene. The CDR3 reads CASSLALASYNEQFF. In nucleotides, the CDR3 is TGCGCCAGCAGCTTGGCCTTAGCTTCCTACAATGAGCAGTTCTTC.